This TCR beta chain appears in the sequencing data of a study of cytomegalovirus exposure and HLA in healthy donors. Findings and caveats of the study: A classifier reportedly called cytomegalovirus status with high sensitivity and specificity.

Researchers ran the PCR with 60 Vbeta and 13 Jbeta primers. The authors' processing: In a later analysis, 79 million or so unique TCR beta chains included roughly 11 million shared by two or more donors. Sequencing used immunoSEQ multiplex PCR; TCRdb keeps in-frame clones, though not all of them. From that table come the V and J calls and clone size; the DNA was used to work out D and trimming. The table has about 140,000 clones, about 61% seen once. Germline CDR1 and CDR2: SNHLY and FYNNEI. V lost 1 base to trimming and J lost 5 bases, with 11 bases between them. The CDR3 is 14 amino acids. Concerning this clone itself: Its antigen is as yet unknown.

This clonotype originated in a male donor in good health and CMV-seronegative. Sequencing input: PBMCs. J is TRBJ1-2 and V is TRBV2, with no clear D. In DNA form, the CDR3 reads TGTGCCAGCAGTGAAGGGACTGTCCGTTATGGCTACACCTTC. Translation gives CASSEGTVRYGYTF.